These 25 T cell receptor beta chains were all obtained from the same sample, sequenced in a study of blood T cells in healthy people across ages. A J-beta primer mix and a sample-barcoded 5' primer were used in a second PCR of roughly 6 to 11 cycles. MiXCR, applied by TCRdb to the 5' RACE reads, yields one record per CDR3 protein. This sample carries almost 550,000 distinct CDR3 sequences, more than 20% of them seen once, and the ten largest clones take under 9%. This sample also appeared in a second study, on T cells of mothers and their children.

Sequencing was carried out using blood. The receptor source for this set is a boy younger than 18 in good health.

This clonotype has just a few counts. This chain joins TRBV7-9 and TRBJ2-7; possible D gene TRBD1, 6 bases. V dropped 1 base and J dropped 7 bases, with 14 bases sitting between them. The germline CDR1 and CDR2 sequences are SEHNR and FQNEAQ (reference sequence). This CDR3 contains 14 residues. As DNA, the CDR3 is TGTGCCAGCAGCTTAGATCTGACAGGCTATGAGCAGTACTTC. Protein product: CASSLDLTGYEQYF. The full variable domain, completed using reference TRBV7-9 and TRBJ2-7, is DTGVSQNPRHKITKRGQNVTFRCDPISEHNRLYWYRQTLGQGPEFLTYFQNEAQLEKSRLLSDRFSAERPKGSFSTLEIQRTEQGDSAMYLCASSLDLTGYEQYFGPGTRLTVT.

The chain combines TRBV7-8 with TRBJ2-5; D remains unclear. TRBJ2-1 explains the end of the DNA better; the J call may be wrong. The CDR3 contains 14 residues. In germline, CDR1 is SGHVS, CDR2 FQNEAQ. The CDR3 reads CASSLLRFYNEQFF. In DNA, the CDR3 is TGTGCCAGCAGCTTACTCAGATTCTACAATGAGCAGTTCTTC.

The CDR3 region has the DNA TGCAGTGCTAGTTTCAGGCGGCAGGAGGTTTTTCATGGCTACACCTTC. Amino acid sequence: CSASFRRQEVFHGYTF. This chain uses TRBV20-1 with TRBJ1-2, with D uncertain. CDR1 is DFQATT and CDR2 is SNEGSKA in the germline V gene (reference sequence). V gave up 3 bases and J gave up 6 bases, with 23 bases separating them. This CDR3 has 16 residues.

CDR3 region: CSVEDDGRSYNEQFF. As DNA, the CDR3 is TGCAGCGTTGAAGATGACGGGAGGTCCTACAATGAGCAGTTCTTC. This chain uses TRBV29-1 with TRBJ2-1; the match to TRBD2 covers 7 bases. Germline CDR1 and CDR2: SQVTM and ANQGSEA. This CDR3 has 15 amino acids. Trimming removed 0 bases from V and 1 base from J; junction bases left unmatched: 3.

The sample holds a few counts of this clonotype. The chain uses TRBV15 and TRBJ1-1, with a possible D match to TRBD1 (6 bases). Germline values: CDR1 LNHNV, CDR2 YYDKDF (reference sequence). The CDR3 is made up of 16 amino acids. The V end was cut by 0 bases, the J end by 4 bases, with 15 bases between. CDR3 nucleotide sequence: TGTGCCACCAGCAGAGATTACAGGGATTTTTCCACTGAAGCTTTCTTT. It yields the protein CATSRDYRDFSTEAFF.

This clonotype has only a few counts. The gene calls are TRBV4-3 and TRBJ2-4; 8 nucleotides agree with TRBD1. J lost 1 base, V lost 0 bases, and 8 bases had no gene match. The CDR3 consists of 18 residues. Germline V gives CDR1 LGHNA, CDR2 YSLEER. The CDR3 DNA sequence: TGCGCCAGCAGCCAAGACAGGGGGCTTTTGGGGGCCAAAAACATTCAGTACTTC. Its translation: CASSQDRGLLGAKNIQYF.

This chain joins TRBV24-1 and TRBJ2-3; no clear D gene. The CDR3 is 13 amino acids. Trimming removed 3 bases at V and 9 bases at J, with 12 bases between. Germline V CDR1 and CDR2: KGHDR, SFDVKD. This CDR3 reads CATSDEAEETQYF. As DNA, the CDR3 is TGTGCCACCAGTGATGAGGCTGAGGAGACGCAGTATTTT.

This chain links TRBV5-1 with TRBJ1-1; perhaps TRBD1 as D (6 bases). This CDR3 is built from 14 residues. V dropped 3 bases and J dropped 4 bases, with 13 bases sitting between them. CDR1 and CDR2 (germline): SGHRS, YFSETQ. In DNA form, the CDR3 reads TGCGCCAGCAGCTCCACAGGGACTAGCACTGAAGCTTTCTTT. This encodes CASSSTGTSTEAFF. The full variable domain, with the rest looked up from reference TRBV5-1 and TRBJ1-1, is KAGVTQTPRYLIKTRGQQVTLSCSPISGHRSVSWYQQTPGQGLQFLFEYFSETQRNKGNFPGRFSGRQFSNSRSEMNVSTLELGDSALYLCASSSTGTSTEAFFGQGTRLTVV.

This clonotype was observed a handful of times. The chain has TRBV12-3 or TRBV12-4 and TRBJ1-2; D ambiguous. Between the trimmed V and J ends, which lost 2 bases and 6 bases, there was a span of 7 bases. This CDR3 contains 12 residues. As DNA, the CDR3 is TGTGCCAGCAGTTTATGGCTTGATGGCTACACCTTC. Amino acids: CASSLWLDGYTF.

The table lists this clonotype with a few counts. The V call is TRBV12-3 or TRBV12-4, the J call TRBJ1-5; unclear D gene. CDR3 length: 13 amino acids. V was cut by 10 bases and J by 0 bases, with 10 bases left in between. CDR3 in amino acids: CATSWGSNQPQHF. The CDR3 DNA is TGTGCCACCTCCTGGGGTAGCAATCAGCCCCAGCATTTT.

V and J are TRBV11-1 and TRBJ1-4, with D unclear. Trimming cost V 4 bases and J 5 bases, with 14 bases left between them. The CDR3 length is 15 residues. Germline CDR1 is SGHAT and CDR2 is FQDESV (reference sequence). CDR3 residues: CASSSQRKRNEKLFF. The CDR3 coding sequence is TGTGCCAGCAGCTCACAGCGAAAGAGGAATGAAAAACTGTTTTTT.

This clonotype was recorded many times. The V gene is TRBV29-1, the J gene TRBJ2-1; D unresolved. Per germline, CDR1 SQVTM and CDR2 ANQGSEA. V lost 7 bases and J lost 9, with 10 bases in between. CDR3 length: 10 residues. The CDR3 sequence: CSGSVGEQFF. CDR3 bases: TGCAGCGGCTCCGTGGGTGAGCAGTTCTTC.

The chain carries TRBV7-9 and TRBJ1-2, with D tentatively TRBD1 (5 bases). The length of the CDR3 is 17 residues. Per the germline V gene, CDR1 is SEHNR and CDR2 is FQNEAQ (reference sequence). The ends were cut back, 5 bases at V and 0 bases at J, with 19 bases in the middle. The CDR3 sequence is CASSPTGTQYSNYGYTF. CDR3 bases: TGTGCCAGCAGCCCAACCGGGACTCAATACTCTAACTATGGCTACACCTTC.

This chain connects TRBV7-2 to TRBJ2-7; 9 nucleotides match TRBD1. V lost 4 bases and J lost 2; bases outside the gene matches: 9. The germline CDR1 and CDR2 sequences are SGHTA and FQGNSA. This CDR3 has 16 amino acids. As DNA, the CDR3 is TGTGCCAGCAGCTCGCGGACAGGGGATCGGACCTACGAGCAGTACTTC. It encodes CASSSRTGDRTYEQYF.

The rearrangement uses TRBV12-3 or TRBV12-4 and TRBJ2-7, with 7 bases aligning to TRBD1. This CDR3 contains 16 residues. J was trimmed by 3 bases and V by 6 bases; bases with no gene match: 14. The CDR3 region is CASSIGTALRNYEQYF. CDR3 DNA sequence: TGTGCCAGCAGCATCGGGACAGCCCTCAGGAACTACGAGCAGTACTTC.

This clonotype has just one count. The chain carries TRBV9 and TRBJ1-2, with D possibly TRBD1 on 5 matching bases. This CDR3 region has 16 residues. Germline V CDR1 and CDR2: SGDLS, YYNGEE. Trimming shortened V by 3 bases and J by 4 bases, and 19 bases separated the two germline ends. The CDR3: CASSADLTKGAYGYTF. The CDR3 region has the DNA TGTGCCAGCAGCGCCGACCTGACCAAAGGGGCCTATGGCTACACCTTC.

This clonotype was counted a few times. The rearrangement links TRBV7-2 to TRBJ2-7; 8 nucleotides align to TRBD2. V lost 2 bases to trimming and J lost 2 bases; unmatched junction nucleotides: 2. Germline CDR1 SGHTA, CDR2 FQGNSA. The CDR3 consists of 14 residues. CDR3 sequence (DNA): TGTGCCAGCAGCTTACCGGGAGGGCCCTACGAGCAGTACTTC. Translating gives CASSLPGGPYEQYF.

There are a few counts of this clonotype. The chain recombines TRBV19 with TRBJ2-1; 11 bases match TRBD1. This CDR3 has 14 residues. Per the germline V gene, CDR1 is LNHDA and CDR2 is SQIVND (reference sequence). Losses at the gene ends were 1 base for V and 10 bases for J; bases not matched to a gene: 3. The CDR3 spells CASSIGTGGGEQFF. In DNA form, the CDR3 reads TGTGCCAGTAGTATAGGGACAGGGGGCGGCGAGCAGTTCTTC.

This clonotype appeared many times. The V call is TRBV29-1, the J call TRBJ2-7, with D maybe TRBD1 (5 bases). Trimming shortened V by 2 bases and J by 0 bases, and 11 bases separated the two germline ends. Germline CDR1 SQVTM, CDR2 ANQGSEA. This CDR3 spans 14 amino acids. The CDR3, as DNA: TGCAGCGTTGAAAAAGGACACCTCTCCTACGAGCAGTACTTC. It encodes CSVEKGHLSYEQYF.

This chain joins TRBV5-5 and TRBJ2-2; a possible D gene is TRBD2 (7 bases). Germline V gives CDR1 SGHKS, CDR2 YYEKEE (reference sequence). Trimming shortened V by 0 bases and J by 3 bases, and 12 bases separated the two germline ends. The CDR3 length is 16 residues. The CDR3 loop is CASSLVPGGYTGELFF. As DNA, the CDR3 is TGTGCCAGCAGCTTGGTTCCGGGGGGCTACACCGGGGAGCTGTTTTTT. Using reference TRBV5-5 and TRBJ2-2 for the parts outside the CDR3, the full variable domain is DAGVTQSPTHLIKTRGQQVTLRCSPISGHKSVSWYQQVLGQGPQFIFQYYEKEERGRGNFPDRFSARQFPNYSSELNVNALLLGDSALYLCASSLVPGGYTGELFFGEGSRLTVL.

The table lists this clonotype with a few counts. This chain joins TRBV28 and TRBJ2-2, with TRBD2 as a possible D gene (6 bases). The CDR3 length is 19 residues. CDR1 is MDHEN and CDR2 is SYDVKM in the germline V gene. V was trimmed by 4 bases and J by 2 bases, leaving 23 bases between them. Here the CDR3 reads CASSSPYAGTPHNTGELFF. The CDR3 DNA reads TGTGCCAGCAGTTCCCCTTATGCGGGGACTCCTCACAACACCGGGGAGCTGTTTTTT.

This chain links TRBV5-6 with TRBJ2-5; 9 nucleotides line up with TRBD1. CDR3 size: 14 residues. Trimming cost V 3 bases and J 3 bases; bases outside gene matches: 3. Germline values: CDR1 SGHDT, CDR2 YYEEEE. The CDR3, as DNA: TGTGCCAGCAGCTGGCGGACAGGGGAAGAGACCCAGTACTTC. This encodes CASSWRTGEETQYF.

This clonotype has only a few counts. The chain carries TRBV2 and TRBJ1-1, with unresolved D. The CDR3 has 16 residues. The germline gives CDR1 SNHLY, CDR2 FYNNEI. The V and J ends lost 2 bases and 1 base respectively, with 14 bases between them. The CDR3 region is CASSEWGQRGNTEAFF. CDR3 sequence (DNA): TGTGCCAGCAGTGAATGGGGTCAGCGCGGGAACACTGAAGCTTTCTTT. Together with reference TRBV2 and TRBJ1-1, the CDR3 gives the full variable domain: EPEVTQTPSHQVTQMGQEVILRCVPISNHLYFYWYRQILGQKVEFLVSFYNNEISEKSEIFDDQFSVERPDGSNFTLKIRSTKLEDSAMYFCASSEWGQRGNTEAFFGQGTRLTVV.

This clonotype was seen more than once but under ten times. The chain carries TRBV28 and TRBJ2-5; D may be TRBD1 (6 bases). Germline assignment: CDR1 MDHEN and CDR2 SYDVKM. With 6 bases removed from V and 11 bases from J, the gap between germline ends came to 19 bases. This CDR3 contains 13 residues. The CDR3 bases are TGTGCCAGCAGCCCGACAGGACTTAGTGAGCAGTACTTC. It codes for CASSPTGLSEQYF.

The chain uses TRBV20-1 and TRBJ2-5, with D hard to call. The germline CDR1 and CDR2 sequences are DFQATT and SNEGSKA (reference sequence). This CDR3 is built from 11 residues. CDR3 nucleotides: TGCAGCCTAGTCTCTCAAGAGACCCAGTACTTC. As protein: CSLVSQETQYF.